This T cell receptor (beta chain) emerged from a study of control samples from healthy donors and cancer patients (dated by TCRdb to the early 2020s). Libraries were prepared through the immunoSEQ multiplex PCR assay. The immuneACCESS repertoire file appears here via TCRdb, limited to in-frame rearrangements. These files lack a portion of the clones; in checked studies, under half of the deficit traces to unresolved V genes, and the cause of the others is not known. The sample yields 90,000 to 110,000 clones; around 89% were counted once. The top ten clones comprise under 20% of the sample. Trimming at the junction amounts to 1 base on V and 1 base on J, and the germline ends lie 13 bases apart. The CDR3 runs 16 amino acids, cysteine and phenylalanine included. Kept here is only the CDR3 DNA, which spans 48 bases and is read in frame from base 1. CDR1 and CDR2 (MDHEN, SYDVKM) derive from the germline V gene.

As regards this clone: There is no known antigen for this receptor. No base quality information exists; no much larger clone differs at one position.

The sequence links TRBV28 to TRBJ1-1, with TRBD1 tentatively as D gene (6 bases match). Material: blood. The sequence derives from a woman between 50 and 59 years old in good health. The CDR3 protein: CASSLSVQGRNTEAFF. DNA sequence: TGTGCCAGCAGTTTATCGGTACAGGGACGGAACACTGAAGCTTTCTTT.